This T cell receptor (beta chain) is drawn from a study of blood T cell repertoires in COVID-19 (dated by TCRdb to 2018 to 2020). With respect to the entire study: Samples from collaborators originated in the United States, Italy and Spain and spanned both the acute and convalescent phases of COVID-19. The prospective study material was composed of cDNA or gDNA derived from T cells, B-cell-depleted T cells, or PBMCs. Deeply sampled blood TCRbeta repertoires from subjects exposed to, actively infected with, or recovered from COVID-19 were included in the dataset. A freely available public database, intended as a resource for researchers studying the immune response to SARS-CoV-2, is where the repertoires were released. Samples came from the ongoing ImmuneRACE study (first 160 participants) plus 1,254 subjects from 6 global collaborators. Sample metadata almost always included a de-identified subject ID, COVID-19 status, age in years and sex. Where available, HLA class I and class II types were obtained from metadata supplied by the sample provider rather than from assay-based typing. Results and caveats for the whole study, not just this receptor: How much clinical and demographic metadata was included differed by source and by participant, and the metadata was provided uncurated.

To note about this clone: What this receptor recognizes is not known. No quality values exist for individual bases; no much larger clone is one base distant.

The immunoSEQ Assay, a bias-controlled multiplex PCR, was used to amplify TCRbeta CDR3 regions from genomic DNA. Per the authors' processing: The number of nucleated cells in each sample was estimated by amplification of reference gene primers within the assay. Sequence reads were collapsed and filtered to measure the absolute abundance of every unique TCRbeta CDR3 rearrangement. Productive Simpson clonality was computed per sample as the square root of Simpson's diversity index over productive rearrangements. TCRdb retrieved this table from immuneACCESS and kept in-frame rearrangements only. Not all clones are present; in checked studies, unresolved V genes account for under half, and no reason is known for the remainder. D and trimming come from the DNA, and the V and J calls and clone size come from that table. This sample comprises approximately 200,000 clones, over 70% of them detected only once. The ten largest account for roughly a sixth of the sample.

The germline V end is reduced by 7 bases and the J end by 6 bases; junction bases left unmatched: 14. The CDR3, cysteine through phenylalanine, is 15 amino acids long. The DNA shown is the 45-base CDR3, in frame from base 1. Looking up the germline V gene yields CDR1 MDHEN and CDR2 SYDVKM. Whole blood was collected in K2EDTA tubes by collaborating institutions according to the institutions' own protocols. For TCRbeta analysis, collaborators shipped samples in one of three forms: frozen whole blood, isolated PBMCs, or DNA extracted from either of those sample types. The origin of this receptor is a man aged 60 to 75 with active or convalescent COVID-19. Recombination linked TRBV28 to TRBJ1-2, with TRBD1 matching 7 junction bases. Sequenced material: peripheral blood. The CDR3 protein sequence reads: CASTSTGSNLHGYTF. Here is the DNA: TGTGCCAGCACCTCGACAGGGTCGAATTTACATGGCTACACCTTC.